Following are 22 T cell receptor beta chains from one sample sequenced in a study of blood T cell repertoires in COVID-19. Here immunoSEQ multiplex PCR was the method, and the copy in TCRdb shows in-frame clones only, minus some. Among 25,000 to 30,000 clones, around 87% were seen once, and the ten largest hold roughly 13%. The sample was peripheral blood. All receptors derive from a human donor in a cohort sampled during active COVID-19. The donor label of this sample is uncertain.

V usage is TRBV15 and J usage is TRBJ2-1; tentatively, D is TRBD1 (6 bases). V was pared by 3 bases and J by 5 bases, with 17 bases between. Germline V gives CDR1 LNHNV, CDR2 YYDKDF (reference sequence). The CDR3 runs to 16 residues. CDR3 region: CATSSNRVGLHNEQFF. The CDR3 DNA sequence: TGTGCCACCAGCAGTAACAGGGTAGGTCTCCACAATGAGCAGTTCTTC.

The chain has TRBV3-1 (or the pseudogene TRBV3-2) and TRBJ2-7; no definite D call. The CDR3 sequence is 12 residues long. V gave up 3 bases and J gave up 3 bases, with 6 bases separating them. Germline assignment: CDR1 LGHDT and CDR2 YNNKEL (reference sequence). CDR3 in amino acids: CASSQRSYEQYF. The CDR3 nucleotides are TGTGCCAGCAGCCAGAGAAGCTACGAGCAGTACTTC.

This rearrangement joins TRBV5-1 to TRBJ2-7, with 7 positions matching TRBD1. The germline V gene has CDR1 SGHRS and CDR2 YFSETQ. The CDR3 loop spans 16 amino acids. The V gene end was trimmed by 3 bases and the J gene end by 0 bases; junction bases not matched to a gene: 9. CDR3 protein: CASSYAGTESSYEQYF. CDR3 DNA: TGCGCCAGCAGCTACGCCGGGACAGAGAGCTCCTACGAGCAGTACTTC. Together with reference TRBV5-1 and TRBJ2-7, the CDR3 gives the full variable domain: KAGVTQTPRYLIKTRGQQVTLSCSPISGHRSVSWYQQTPGQGLQFLFEYFSETQRNKGNFPGRFSGRQFSNSRSEMNVSTLELGDSALYLCASSYAGTESSYEQYFGPGTRLTVT.

The CDR3 DNA follows: TGTGCCAGCAGTAGAATTCCGGGACAGCCCACTGAAGCTTTCTTT. It encodes CASSRIPGQPTEAFF. V usage is TRBV6-5 and J usage is TRBJ1-1, with TRBD1 identical over 7 bases. Per the germline V gene, CDR1 is MNHEY and CDR2 is SVGAGI. V was pared by 5 bases and J by 4 bases, with 10 bases of the junction left unmatched. The CDR3 loop spans 15 amino acids.

The chain uses TRBV28 and TRBJ1-6; perhaps TRBD1 as D (5 bases). The V gene lost 4 bases and the J gene lost 1 base, with 17 bases spanning the gap. CDR3 length: 18 residues. The germline V gene encodes CDR1 MDHEN and CDR2 SYDVKM. CDR3 residues: CASSSPIRDVSYNSPLHF. In nucleotides, the CDR3 is TGTGCCAGCAGTTCACCAATCAGGGATGTTTCCTATAATTCACCCCTCCACTTT.

The chain links TRBV4-2 to TRBJ1-1, with a weak D call TRBD1 (5 bases). The CDR3 extends over 13 amino acids. With 1 base removed from V and 7 bases from J, the gap between germline ends came to 10 bases. CDR1 is LGHNA, CDR2 YNFKEQ, per germline. DNA for the CDR3: TGTGCCAGCAGCCAAGTCGGCCAGGGTGAAGCTTTCTTT. It specifies CASSQVGQGEAFF.

The chain uses TRBV5-1 and TRBJ1-3; D is unclear. This CDR3 region has 15 residues. CDR1 is SGHRS and CDR2 is YFSETQ in the germline V gene. V was pared by 0 bases and J by 0 bases, with 7 bases between. The CDR3 here is CASSLETSSGNTIYF. The CDR3 coding sequence is TGCGCCAGCAGCTTGGAAACAAGCTCTGGAAACACCATATATTTT.

The chain carries TRBV7-2 and TRBJ2-1; 7 nucleotides match TRBD1. Unmatched junction bases numbered 5, after V lost 3 bases and J lost 0 bases. Germline V lookup: CDR1 SGHTA, CDR2 FQGNSA. This CDR3 comprises 16 residues. This CDR3 reads CASSLAGTASYNEQFF. CDR3 sequence (DNA): TGTGCCAGCAGCTTGGCCGGGACAGCCTCCTACAATGAGCAGTTCTTC.

CDR3 amino acids: CASSALSPRGNNEQFF. Here the CDR3 DNA reads TGTGCCAGCAGCGCGTTGTCCCCTAGAGGCAACAATGAGCAGTTCTTC. The chain uses TRBV9 and TRBJ2-1, with D unclear. The CDR3 sequence is 16 residues long. Deletions cut 3 bases from V and 5 bases from J, with 18 bases between. Germline values: CDR1 SGDLS, CDR2 YYNGEE.

The chain recombines TRBV11-2 with TRBJ1-2, with D perhaps TRBD1 (6 bases). From germline, CDR1 is SGHAT and CDR2 FQNNGV. The CDR3 spans 15 residues. Trimming removed 6 bases from V and 8 bases from J, with 22 bases in between. The CDR3 protein is CASRSQGILGGGYTF. The CDR3, as DNA: TGTGCCAGCAGATCCCAGGGGATCTTAGGTGGGGGCTACACCTTC.

The rearrangement uses TRBV7-3 and TRBJ2-3, with 12 positions matching TRBD2. The trim removed 5 bases at V and 4 bases at J, leaving 7 bases unmatched. The CDR3 runs 16 residues. Germline loops: CDR1 SGHTA, CDR2 FQGTGA. The CDR3 DNA reads as TGTGCCAGCAGCCCGAGGACTAGCGGGGACTCAGATACGCAGTATTTT. This codes for CASSPRTSGDSDTQYF.

This chain connects TRBV6-1 to TRBJ1-5, with D perhaps matching TRBD1 (5 bases). V gave up 3 bases and J gave up 13 bases, with 10 bases separating them. From germline, CDR1 is MNHNS and CDR2 SASEGT. CDR3 length: 11 residues. The CDR3: CASSELKGQHF. The CDR3 DNA reads as TGTGCCAGCAGTGAGCTTAAGGGGCAGCATTTT.

The J gene is TRBJ1-2, the V gene TRBV7-9; the match to TRBD1 covers 8 bases. Per the germline V gene, CDR1 is SEHNR and CDR2 is FQNEAQ (reference sequence). The J segment lost 7 bases and the V segment lost 5 bases, leaving 3 bases of the junction unmatched. The CDR3 length is 12 residues. The CDR3 loop reads CASSRTGGGYTF. The CDR3 coding sequence is TGTGCCAGCAGCAGAACAGGGGGTGGCTACACCTTC.

CDR3 amino acids: CASSPGRRTEDNSPLHF. For the CDR3, the DNA is TGCGCCAGCAGCCCAGGGAGAAGGACAGAGGATAATTCACCCCTCCACTTT. The chain links TRBV4-1 to TRBJ1-6, with a possible D match to TRBD1 (6 bases). The germline V gene encodes CDR1 MGHRA and CDR2 YSYEKL. The CDR3 length is 17 residues. V was clipped by 4 bases and J by 5 bases, with 18 bases between them.

The rearrangement links TRBV3-1 (or the pseudogene TRBV3-2) to TRBJ1-2; D perhaps matches TRBD1 (5 bases). Trimming stripped 4 bases from V and 8 bases from J, with 17 bases between. Germline loops: CDR1 LGHDT, CDR2 YNNKEL (reference sequence). CDR3 length: 14 residues. CDR3 residues: CASSREETAGGYTF. DNA of the CDR3: TGTGCCAGCAGCCGAGAAGAGACAGCTGGGGGCTACACCTTC.

The V and J genes are TRBV6-2 or TRBV6-3 and TRBJ2-1; 8 nucleotides align to TRBD1. Trimming cost V 2 bases and J 3 bases; bases outside gene matches: 9. CDR3 length equals 17 residues. Germline V lookup: CDR1 MNHEY, CDR2 SVGEGT. The CDR3 loop reads CASSYVIGTGGYNEQFF. In nucleotides, the CDR3 is TGTGCCAGCAGTTACGTTATAGGAACAGGGGGCTACAATGAGCAGTTCTTC.

The chain has TRBV6-1 and TRBJ2-7; 10 bases are a match to TRBD1. This CDR3 spans 14 amino acids. Trimming removed 3 bases from V and 4 bases from J; junction bases left unmatched: 3. Germline CDR1 is MNHNS and CDR2 is SASEGT. This CDR3 reads CASSEGTGAYEQYF. The CDR3 DNA is TGTGCCAGCAGTGAGGGGACAGGGGCTTACGAGCAGTACTTC.

This clone has a single count. The gene calls are TRBV12-3 or TRBV12-4 and TRBJ2-5, with no clear D. The CDR3 contains 13 residues. Trimming took 3 bases from V and 4 from J, leaving 9 bases between them. The CDR3 protein is CASSFPPGETQYF. CDR3 nucleotides: TGTGCCAGCAGTTTTCCGCCCGGAGAGACCCAGTACTTC.

The V and J genes are TRBV13 and TRBJ2-5; perhaps TRBD1 as D (6 bases). The germline V and J ends were trimmed by 3 bases and 5 bases, with 10 bases remaining between them. Germline CDR1 PRHDT, CDR2 FYEKMQ (reference sequence). The CDR3 extends over 13 amino acids. Here the CDR3 reads CASSFGRGETQYF. The CDR3 bases are TGTGCCAGCAGCTTTGGAAGGGGGGAGACCCAGTACTTC.

The chain joins TRBV3-1 (or the pseudogene TRBV3-2) to TRBJ2-2, with a possible D match to TRBD2 (5 bases). Per the germline V gene, CDR1 is LGHDT and CDR2 is YNNKEL (reference sequence). This CDR3 region has 17 residues. V was shortened by 4 bases and J by 5 bases, with 20 bases between the two germline ends. CDR3 in amino acids: CASSPARRGLGTGELFF. DNA for the CDR3: TGTGCCAGCAGCCCCGCCCGGCGCGGGCTGGGAACCGGGGAGCTGTTTTTT.

The gene calls are TRBV5-1 and TRBJ2-1, with 13 bases identical to TRBD2. The CDR3 has 16 residues. J lost 4 bases, V lost 0 bases, and 1 base had no gene match. Germline CDR1 and CDR2: SGHRS and YFSETQ. The DNA of the CDR3 is TGCGCCAGCAGCTTGGCGGGACTAGCGGGGTACAATGAGCAGTTCTTC. It translates to CASSLAGLAGYNEQFF. Filled out from reference TRBV5-1 and TRBJ2-1, the complete variable domain reads KAGVTQTPRYLIKTRGQQVTLSCSPISGHRSVSWYQQTPGQGLQFLFEYFSETQRNKGNFPGRFSGRQFSNSRSEMNVSTLELGDSALYLCASSLAGLAGYNEQFFGPGTRLTVL.

The chain is built from TRBV2 and TRBJ2-4; 8 positions match TRBD1. CDR1 and CDR2 (germline): SNHLY, FYNNEI. V was clipped by 6 bases and J by 2 bases; unmatched bases: 3. The CDR3 consists of 14 residues. The CDR3 is CASRDRVTKNIQYF. Written as DNA, the CDR3 is TGTGCCAGCAGGGACAGGGTAACCAAAAACATTCAGTACTTC.